This T cell receptor (beta chain) was documented in a study of cytomegalovirus exposure and HLA in healthy donors. As for the study in general: Of all 400 or so donors who were genotyped, roughly 81% belonged to the Caucasian-associated ancestry cluster. Study-wide results and caveats: Among donors in an Asian-associated ancestry cluster, a later analysis reportedly found fewer N-insertions than the approximately 670-donor mean. Data from an earlier analysis indicated that most TCR beta V segments were productive either about 87% or about 30% of the time.

As for this clone: Its antigen remains unknown.

Primers for the PCR totalled 60 Vbeta and 13 Jbeta. Only in-frame clones appear in the TCRdb table, and some are missing; sequencing was by immunoSEQ multiplex PCR. The repertoire has fewer than 150,000 clones, about four fifths of them found once; the top ten carry about 2.2%. Between the trimmed V and J ends, which lost 7 bases and 0 bases, there was a span of 4 bases. Germline lookup yields CDR1 MNHNY and CDR2 SVGAGI (reference sequence). This CDR3 has 11 amino acids. The clonotype originates from a man younger than 45 in good health and CMV-seronegative. Sequenced material: PBMCs. The chain carries TRBV6-6 and TRBJ2-7; unclear D gene. The CDR3 DNA is TGTGCCAGCAAGCACTCCTACGAGCAGTACTTC. It codes for CASKHSYEQYF.